These 10 T cell receptor beta chains share one sample of origin, sequenced in a study of vaccination effects on CD4 cells after COVID-19. These receptors have no identified antigens. Measured with immunoSEQ multiplex PCR; TCRdb has only the in-frame clones, and not every one. The table has around 60,000 clones, 73% seen once. ViraFEST expansion of antigen-specific CD4+ T cells with viral peptide pools preceded sequencing. CD4+ T cell isolation took place after 10 days of culture. Participants were vaccinated with two doses of either the BNT162b2 or mRNA-1273 vaccine. The material sequenced was CD4+ T cells from PBMCs cultured with HCoV-229E spike peptides, taken after COVID-19 vaccination. These receptor sequences come from a human donor who received a COVID-19 vaccine.

This clone was seen just once. V is TRBV24-1 and J is TRBJ2-1, with unresolved D. Germline CDR1 is KGHDR and CDR2 is SFDVKD. V lost 5 bases to trimming and J lost 6 bases, with 10 bases between them. The CDR3 length is 13 residues. The CDR3 nucleotides read TGTGCCACCAGTGCCGCGAATGGCAATGAGCAGTTCTTC. Residues: CATSAANGNEQFF.

CDR3 residues: CASSWGTGAGDTQYF. The CDR3 DNA follows: TGCGCCAGCAGCTGGGGGACAGGGGCCGGGGATACGCAGTATTTT. J is TRBJ2-3 and V is TRBV5-1; 10 bases are a match to TRBD1. This CDR3 comprises 15 residues. Losses at the gene ends were 3 bases for V and 6 bases for J; bases not matched to a gene: 7. In germline, CDR1 is SGHRS, CDR2 YFSETQ.

J is TRBJ2-6 and V is TRBV5-4, with D unclear. Germline V gene data show CDR1 as SGHNT and CDR2 as YYREEE (reference sequence). This CDR3 contains 14 residues. V was shortened by 4 bases and J by 2 bases, with 7 bases between the two germline ends. CDR3 in amino acids: CASSPQPGANVLTF. CDR3 coding DNA: TGTGCCAGCAGCCCCCAACCTGGGGCCAACGTCCTGACTTTC.

This clone was counted a single time. The chain combines TRBV5-1 with TRBJ2-3; TRBD1 matches at 9 bases. The CDR3 runs to 15 residues. V lost 2 bases, J lost 6 bases, and 7 bases stayed unmatched. CDR1 and CDR2 from the germline V gene are SGHRS and YFSETQ. For the CDR3, the DNA is TGCGCCAGCAGCTTCCGGGACAGGGTTAAGGATACGCAGTATTTT. Amino acid sequence: CASSFRDRVKDTQYF.

The gene calls are TRBV2 and TRBJ2-5, with D hard to call. The CDR3 length is 11 residues. Germline V gene lookup returns CDR1 SNHLY and CDR2 FYNNEI. Trimming took 6 bases from V and 4 from J, leaving 6 bases between them. CDR3 in amino acids: CASSGTETQYF. CDR3 DNA sequence: TGTGCCAGCAGCGGAACAGAGACCCAGTACTTC.

This rearrangement joins TRBV7-9 to TRBJ1-2; 7 bases align to TRBD1. Germline assignment: CDR1 SEHNR and CDR2 FQNEAQ (reference sequence). Losses at the gene ends were 0 bases for V and 7 bases for J; bases not matched to a gene: 2. This CDR3 is built from 13 residues. The CDR3 region has the DNA TGTGCCAGCAGCTTAGCAGGGGGCATTGGCTACACCTTC. Encoded protein: CASSLAGGIGYTF.

In DNA form, the CDR3 reads TGTGCCAGAAGCTCCCCTTTAAGGGGGACTGACTATGGCTACACCTTC. It is translated as CARSSPLRGTDYGYTF. The rearrangement links TRBV5-3 to TRBJ1-2, with D perhaps matching TRBD1 (6 bases). TRBV5-3 is identified as an open reading frame with a role that is uncertain. V was trimmed by 3 bases and J by 3 bases, leaving 18 bases between them. The CDR3 is 16 residues long.

The gene calls are TRBV27 and TRBJ2-7; 9 bases match TRBD1. Per the germline V gene, CDR1 is MNHEY and CDR2 is SMNVEV (reference sequence). J was trimmed by 3 bases and V by 6 bases; bases with no gene match: 12. The CDR3 runs to 16 residues. The CDR3 sequence is CASRSPPGQGNYEQYV. The CDR3 region has the DNA TGTGCCAGCAGATCTCCTCCGGGACAGGGTAACTACGAGCAGTACGTC.

This chain connects TRBV6-2 or TRBV6-3 to TRBJ2-7; perhaps TRBD1 as D (5 bases). This CDR3 has 13 amino acids. Germline V gene data show CDR1 as MNHEY and CDR2 as SVGEGT. V dropped 4 bases and J dropped 3 bases, with 10 bases sitting between them. CDR3 region: CASSWTRGYEQYV. For the CDR3, the DNA is TGTGCCAGCAGTTGGACACGAGGCTACGAGCAGTACGTC.

The chain uses TRBV2 and TRBJ2-5; tentatively, D is TRBD2 (6 bases). The CDR3 consists of 15 residues. Deletions cut 7 bases from V and 5 bases from J, with 20 bases between. Germline values: CDR1 SNHLY, CDR2 FYNNEI. This CDR3 is CASKPGWGVTETQYF. The CDR3 coding sequence is TGTGCCAGCAAACCCGGTTGGGGGGTCACGGAGACCCAGTACTTC.